The entry below gives a single T cell receptor (beta chain) sequence along with its context. This clonotype was counted between two and nine times. Its antigen specificity is not known. Per-nucleotide qualities are absent, and no much larger clonotype sits a single base away. The study was a case-control design nested within a healthcare worker cohort in London, UK, with weekly nasopharyngeal swab PCR tests and blood sampling. Healthcare workers were enrolled in the week of the UK lockdown, from 23 to 31 March 2020, and were followed every week for up to 16 weeks. The library was made by 5' RACE. The instrument was a NextSeq 500. The TCR library protocol attached unique molecular identifiers to individual cDNA molecules to correct for sequencing error and PCR bias. Sequencing covered both TCR alpha and beta chains, and within each sample the abundances of alpha and beta sequences were tightly co-correlated. The authors processed their data as follows. V gene, J gene and CDR3 annotation of TCR sequences was performed with Decombinator V4. TCRs were defined as expanded if a significant change between any two time points was detected under a Poisson model with p below 0.0001. TCR abundances were normalised to the total number of TCRs sequenced per sample and were expressed as counts per million. TRAV1-2 paired with TRAJ12, TRAJ20 or TRAJ33 defined MAIT TCRs, while TRAV10 paired with TRAJ18 defined iNKT TCRs. VDJdb, accessed on 1 November 2021, was searched for TCRs annotated for CMV, EBV and SARS-CoV-2, and TCRs annotated for more than one antigen were excluded. Through fastp at Q25 and MiXCR, TCRdb rebuilt clones from the public reads, retaining in-frame beta chains. Rows with one shared CDR3 protein collapse into an entry with the most common genes and DNA. TCRdb's processing, not the study's, gives the V and J calls here. This sample is represented by roughly 88,000 distinct CDR3 sequences; 11% to 15% of them were singletons. Roughly 6% of the sample is in the top ten clones.

The data are from a study of early T cells in non-severe SARS-CoV-2 infection (TCRdb year 2021). Some background on the complete study: Bulk RNA from unsorted whole blood was used for TCR sequencing, so alpha and beta chains could not be paired.

Including the terminal cysteine and phenylalanine, the CDR3 comprises 15 residues. Just CDR3 DNA is preserved here, 45 bases in frame from base 1. The germline V gene specifies MDHEN as CDR1 and SYDVKM as CDR2. V is shortened by 6 bases, J by 1 base, and the region joining them spans 14 bases. What the work shows at the level of the full study, not this receptor alone: Matching against VDJdb was skewed toward anti-spike CD8 responses, likely underestimated virus-specific expansions, and missed private and CD4 specificities.

In this chain, TRBV28 is recombined with TRBJ2-3, with a tentative D call of TRBD1 or TRBD2, each matching 5 bases. This clonotype was sampled from an adult who was a healthcare worker with PCR-confirmed SARS-CoV-2 infection or an uninfected control (not recorded which). Sequencing was performed on whole blood. The CDR3 sequence is CASRPRGAGTDTQYF. The DNA sequence reads TGTGCCAGCAGGCCGAGGGGAGCGGGCACAGATACGCAGTATTTT.